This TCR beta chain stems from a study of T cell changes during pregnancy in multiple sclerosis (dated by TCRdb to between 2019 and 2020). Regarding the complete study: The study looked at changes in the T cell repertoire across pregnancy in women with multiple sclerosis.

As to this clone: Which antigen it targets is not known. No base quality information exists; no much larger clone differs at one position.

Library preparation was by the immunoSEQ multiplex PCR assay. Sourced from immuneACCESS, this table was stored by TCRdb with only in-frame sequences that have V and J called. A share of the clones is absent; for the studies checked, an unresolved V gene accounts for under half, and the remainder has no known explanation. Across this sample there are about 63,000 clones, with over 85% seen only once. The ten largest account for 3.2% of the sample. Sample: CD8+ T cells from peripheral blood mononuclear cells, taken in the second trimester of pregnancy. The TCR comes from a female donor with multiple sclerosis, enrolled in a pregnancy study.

The bases are TGTGCCAGTAGTTACCCGGGACAAAACGAGCAGTACTTC. The encoded protein is CASSYPGQNEQYF. The chain links TRBV19 with TRBJ2-7; TRBD1 is perhaps the D gene, given 6 matching bases. From a lookup of the germline V gene (reference sequence), CDR1 and CDR2 are LNHDA and SQIVND. Deletion took 5 bases off V and 5 bases off J, with a span of 13 bases between the germline ends. There are 13 amino acids in the CDR3, from cysteine to phenylalanine inclusive. The only DNA kept is the CDR3, 39 bases in frame from the first base. Where the CDR3 stops, the reference TRBV19 and TRBJ2-7 genes take over; the full variable domain is DGGITQSPKYLFRKEGQNVTLSCEQNLNHDAMYWYRQDPGQGLRLIYYSQIVNDFQKGDIAEGYSVSREKKESFPLTVTSAQKNPTAFYLCASSYPGQNEQYFGPGTRLTVT.